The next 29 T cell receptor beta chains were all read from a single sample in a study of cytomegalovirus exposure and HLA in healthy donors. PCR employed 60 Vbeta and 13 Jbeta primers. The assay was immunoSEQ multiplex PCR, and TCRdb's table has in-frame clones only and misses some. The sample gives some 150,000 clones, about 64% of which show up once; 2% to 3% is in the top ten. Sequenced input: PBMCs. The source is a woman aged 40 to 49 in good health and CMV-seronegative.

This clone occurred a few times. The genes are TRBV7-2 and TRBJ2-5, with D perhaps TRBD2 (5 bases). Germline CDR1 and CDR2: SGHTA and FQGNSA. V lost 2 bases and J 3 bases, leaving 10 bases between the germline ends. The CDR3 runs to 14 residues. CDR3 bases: TGTGCCAGCAGCTTAAGCGGCGTTAAAGAGACCCAGTACTTC. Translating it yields CASSLSGVKETQYF.

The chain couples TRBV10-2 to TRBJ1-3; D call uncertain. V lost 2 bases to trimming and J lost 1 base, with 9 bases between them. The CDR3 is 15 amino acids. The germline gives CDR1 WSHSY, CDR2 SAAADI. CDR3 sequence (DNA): TGCGCCAGCAGTGAGGGCAGACTTTCTGGAAACACCATATATTTT. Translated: CASSEGRLSGNTIYF.

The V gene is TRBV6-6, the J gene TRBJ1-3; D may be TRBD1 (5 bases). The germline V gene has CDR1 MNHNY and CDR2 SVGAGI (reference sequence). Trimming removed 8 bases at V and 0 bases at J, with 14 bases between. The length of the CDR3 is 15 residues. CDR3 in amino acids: CASGFRDSSGNTIYF. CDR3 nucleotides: TGTGCCAGCGGATTTAGGGACTCCTCTGGAAACACCATATATTTT.

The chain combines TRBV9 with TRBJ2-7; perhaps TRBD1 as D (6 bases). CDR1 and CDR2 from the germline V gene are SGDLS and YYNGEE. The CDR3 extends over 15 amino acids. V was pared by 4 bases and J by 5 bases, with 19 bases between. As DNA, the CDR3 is TGTGCCAGCAGCTCCTCGGGGCAGGGGTTCCACGAGCAGTACTTC. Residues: CASSSSGQGFHEQYF. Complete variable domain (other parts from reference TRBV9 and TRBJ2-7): DSGVTQTPKHLITATGQRVTLRCSPRSGDLSVYWYQQSLDQGLQFLIQYYNGEERAKGNILERFSAQQFPDLHSELNLSSLELGDSALYFCASSSSGQGFHEQYFGPGTRLTVT.

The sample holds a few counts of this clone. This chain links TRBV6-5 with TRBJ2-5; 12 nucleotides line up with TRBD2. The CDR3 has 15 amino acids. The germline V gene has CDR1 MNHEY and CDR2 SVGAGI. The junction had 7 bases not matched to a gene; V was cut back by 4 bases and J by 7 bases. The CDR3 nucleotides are TGTGCCAGCAGTTCCCCGGGACTAGCGGGTGGGACCCAGTACTTC. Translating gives CASSSPGLAGGTQYF.

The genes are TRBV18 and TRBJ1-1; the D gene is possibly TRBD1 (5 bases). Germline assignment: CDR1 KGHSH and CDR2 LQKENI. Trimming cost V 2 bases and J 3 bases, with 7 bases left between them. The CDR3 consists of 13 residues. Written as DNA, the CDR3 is TGTGCCAGCTCACCAACGACAGACACTGAAGCTTTCTTT. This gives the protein CASSPTTDTEAFF.

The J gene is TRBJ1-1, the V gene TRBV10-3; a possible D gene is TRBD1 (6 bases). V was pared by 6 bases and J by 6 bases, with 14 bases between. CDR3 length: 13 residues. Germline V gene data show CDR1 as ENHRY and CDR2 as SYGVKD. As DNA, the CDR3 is TGTGCCATCAGGTCAACAGGGATGGCTGAAGCTTTCTTT. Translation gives CAIRSTGMAEAFF.

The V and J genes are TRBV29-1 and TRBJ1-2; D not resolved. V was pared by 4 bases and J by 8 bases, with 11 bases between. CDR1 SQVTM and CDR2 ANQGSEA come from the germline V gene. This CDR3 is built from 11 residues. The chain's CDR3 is CSVGQSEGYTF. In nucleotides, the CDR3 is TGCAGCGTTGGGCAGTCGGAGGGCTACACCTTC.

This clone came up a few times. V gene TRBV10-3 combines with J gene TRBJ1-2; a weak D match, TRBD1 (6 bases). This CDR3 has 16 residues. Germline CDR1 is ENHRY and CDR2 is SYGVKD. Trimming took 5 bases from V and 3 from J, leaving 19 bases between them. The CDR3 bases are TGTGCCATCAGTACTTCAACAGGGTCCAGGGACTATGGCTACACCTTC. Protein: CAISTSTGSRDYGYTF.

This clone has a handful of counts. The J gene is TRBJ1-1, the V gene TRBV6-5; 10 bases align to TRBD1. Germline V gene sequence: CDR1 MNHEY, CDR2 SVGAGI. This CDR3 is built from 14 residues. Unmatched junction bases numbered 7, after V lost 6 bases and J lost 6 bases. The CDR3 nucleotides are TGTGCCAGCAGCCCGGGACAGGGGTTCGCTGAAGCTTTCTTT. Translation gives CASSPGQGFAEAFF.

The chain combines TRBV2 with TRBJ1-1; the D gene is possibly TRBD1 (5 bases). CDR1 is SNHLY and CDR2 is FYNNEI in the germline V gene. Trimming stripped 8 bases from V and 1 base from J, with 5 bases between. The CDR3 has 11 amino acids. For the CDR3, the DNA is TGTGCCAGCCAGGGGAACACTGAAGCTTTCTTT. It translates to CASQGNTEAFF.

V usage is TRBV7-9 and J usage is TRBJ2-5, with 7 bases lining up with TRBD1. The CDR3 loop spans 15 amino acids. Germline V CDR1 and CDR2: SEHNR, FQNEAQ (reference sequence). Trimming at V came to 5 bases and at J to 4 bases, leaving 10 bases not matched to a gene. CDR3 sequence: CASSPRTGDVETQYF. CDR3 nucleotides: TGTGCCAGCAGCCCCCGTACAGGGGACGTAGAGACCCAGTACTTC.

CDR3 nucleotide sequence: TGTGCCAGCAGTTTAAGACGGGGTGGAACAGATACGCAGTATTTT. Translated: CASSLRRGGTDTQYF. The rearrangement links TRBV27 to TRBJ2-3, with D possibly being TRBD2 (5 bases). CDR1 and CDR2 (germline): MNHEY, SMNVEV (reference sequence). With 2 bases removed from V and 3 bases from J, the gap between germline ends came to 12 bases. The CDR3 totals 15 residues.

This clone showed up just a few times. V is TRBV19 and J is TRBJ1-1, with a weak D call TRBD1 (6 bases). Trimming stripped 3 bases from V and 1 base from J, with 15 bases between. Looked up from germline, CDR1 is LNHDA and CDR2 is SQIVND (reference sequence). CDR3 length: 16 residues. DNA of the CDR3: TGTGCCAGTAGTATCGGGACCCGGGGGGCGAACACTGAAGCTTTCTTT. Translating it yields CASSIGTRGANTEAFF.

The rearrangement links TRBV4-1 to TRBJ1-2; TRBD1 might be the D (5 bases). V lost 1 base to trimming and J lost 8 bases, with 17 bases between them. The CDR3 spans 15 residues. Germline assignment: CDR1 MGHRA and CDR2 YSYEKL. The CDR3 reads CASSQGAGPFQGYTF. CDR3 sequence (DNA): TGCGCCAGCAGCCAAGGAGCGGGACCCTTCCAAGGCTACACCTTC.

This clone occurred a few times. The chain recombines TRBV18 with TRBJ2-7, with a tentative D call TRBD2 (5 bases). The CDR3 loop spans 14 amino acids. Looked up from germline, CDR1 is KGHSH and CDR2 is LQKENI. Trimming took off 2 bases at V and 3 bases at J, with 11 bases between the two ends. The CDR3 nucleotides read TGTGCCAGCTCACCATCCGGGAAGGACTACGAGCAGTACTTC. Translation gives CASSPSGKDYEQYF. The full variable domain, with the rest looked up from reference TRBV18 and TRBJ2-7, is NAGVMQNPRHLVRRRGQEARLRCSPMKGHSHVYWYRQLPEEGLKFMVYLQKENIIDESGMPKERFSAEFPKEGPSILRIQQVVRGDSAAYFCASSPSGKDYEQYFGPGTRLTVT.

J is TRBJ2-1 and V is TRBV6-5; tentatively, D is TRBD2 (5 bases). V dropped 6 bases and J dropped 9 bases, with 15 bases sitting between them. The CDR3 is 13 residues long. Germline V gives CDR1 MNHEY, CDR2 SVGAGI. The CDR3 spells CASRDYTFGEQFF. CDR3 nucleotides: TGTGCCAGCAGAGACTACACCTTTGGTGAGCAGTTCTTC.

CDR3 sequence reads: CASSITGSPLHF. In nucleotides, the CDR3 is TGTGCCAGTAGTATAACTGGTTCACCCCTCCACTTT. The rearrangement joins TRBV19 to TRBJ1-6; D not resolved. Germline CDR1 and CDR2: LNHDA and SQIVND (reference sequence). Trimming pared 2 bases from V and 9 bases from J, leaving 5 bases between. The CDR3 has 12 residues.

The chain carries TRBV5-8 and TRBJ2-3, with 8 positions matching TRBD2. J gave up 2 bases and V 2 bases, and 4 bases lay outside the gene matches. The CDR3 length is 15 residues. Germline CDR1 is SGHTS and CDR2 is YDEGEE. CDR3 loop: CASSFWRGATDTQYF. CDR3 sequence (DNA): TGTGCCAGCAGCTTTTGGCGGGGGGCCACAGATACGCAGTATTTT.

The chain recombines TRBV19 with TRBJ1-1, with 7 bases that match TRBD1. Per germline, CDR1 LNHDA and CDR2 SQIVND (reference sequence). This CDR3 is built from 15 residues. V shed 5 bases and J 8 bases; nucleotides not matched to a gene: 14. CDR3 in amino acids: CASSASTAGQIEAFF. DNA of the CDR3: TGTGCCAGTAGTGCCTCTACCGCGGGACAGATCGAAGCTTTCTTT.

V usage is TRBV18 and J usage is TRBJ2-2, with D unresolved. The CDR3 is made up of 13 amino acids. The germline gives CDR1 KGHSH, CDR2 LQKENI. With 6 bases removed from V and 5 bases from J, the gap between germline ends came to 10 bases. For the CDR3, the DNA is TGTGCCAGCTCCTCCCTTGCGACCGGGGAGCTGTTTTTT. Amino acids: CASSSLATGELFF.

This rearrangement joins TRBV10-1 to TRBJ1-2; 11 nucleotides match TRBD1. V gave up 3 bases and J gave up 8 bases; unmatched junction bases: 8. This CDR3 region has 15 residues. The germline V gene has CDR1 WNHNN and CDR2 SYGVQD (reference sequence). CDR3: CASSEGGQGAQGYTF. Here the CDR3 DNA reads TGCGCCAGCAGTGAAGGCGGACAGGGGGCCCAGGGCTACACCTTC.

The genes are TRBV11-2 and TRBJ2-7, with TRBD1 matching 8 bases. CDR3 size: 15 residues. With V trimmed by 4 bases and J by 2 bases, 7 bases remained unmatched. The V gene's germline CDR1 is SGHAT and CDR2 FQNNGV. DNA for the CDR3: TGTGCCAGCAGCTCCTCAGGGGGCTTGACCTACGAGCAGTACTTC. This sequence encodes CASSSSGGLTYEQYF.

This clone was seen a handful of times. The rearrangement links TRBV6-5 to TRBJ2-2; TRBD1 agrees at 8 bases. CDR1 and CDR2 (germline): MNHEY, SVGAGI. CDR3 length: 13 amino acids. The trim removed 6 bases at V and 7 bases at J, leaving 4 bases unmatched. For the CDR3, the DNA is TGTGCCAGCAGCATAGACAGGGGCGGGGAGCTGTTTTTT. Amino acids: CASSIDRGGELFF.

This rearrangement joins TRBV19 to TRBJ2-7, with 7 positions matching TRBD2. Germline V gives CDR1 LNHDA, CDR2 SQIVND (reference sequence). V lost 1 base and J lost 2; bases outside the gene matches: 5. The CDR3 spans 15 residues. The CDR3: CASSIAPSGTYEQYF. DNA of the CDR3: TGTGCCAGTAGTATAGCCCCTAGCGGCACCTACGAGCAGTACTTC.

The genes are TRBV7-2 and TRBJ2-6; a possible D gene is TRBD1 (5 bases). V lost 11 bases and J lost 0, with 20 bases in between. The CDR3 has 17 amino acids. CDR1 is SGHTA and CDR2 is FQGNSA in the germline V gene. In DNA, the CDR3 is TGTGCCCTAGGACCCAGGGTATCCCTCTCTGGGGCCAACGTCCTGACTTTC. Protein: CALGPRVSLSGANVLTF.

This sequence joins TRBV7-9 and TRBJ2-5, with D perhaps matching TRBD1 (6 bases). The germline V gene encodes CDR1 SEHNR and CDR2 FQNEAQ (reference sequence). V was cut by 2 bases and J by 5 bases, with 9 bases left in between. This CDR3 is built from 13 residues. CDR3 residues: CASSLQGMETQYF. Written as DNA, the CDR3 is TGTGCCAGCAGCTTACAGGGGATGGAGACCCAGTACTTC.

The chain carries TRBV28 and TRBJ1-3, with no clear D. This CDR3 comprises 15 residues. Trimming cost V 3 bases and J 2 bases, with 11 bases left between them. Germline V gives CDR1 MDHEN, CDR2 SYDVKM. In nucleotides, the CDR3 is TGTGCCAGCAGTTTCAGCGTCGCCGCTGGAAACACCATATATTTT. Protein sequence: CASSFSVAAGNTIYF. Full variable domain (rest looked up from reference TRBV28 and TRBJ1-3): DVKVTQSSRYLVKRTGEKVFLECVQDMDHENMFWYRQDPGLGLRLIYFSYDVKMKEKGDIPEGYSVSREKKERFSLILESASTNQTSMYLCASSFSVAAGNTIYFGEGSWLTVV.

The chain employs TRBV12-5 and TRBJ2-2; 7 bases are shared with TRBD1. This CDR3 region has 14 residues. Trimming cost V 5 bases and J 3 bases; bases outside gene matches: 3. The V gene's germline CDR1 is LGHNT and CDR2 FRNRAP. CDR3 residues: CASGLGTDTGELFF. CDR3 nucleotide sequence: TGTGCTAGTGGTCTCGGGACAGACACCGGGGAGCTGTTTTTT.